This is a list of T cell receptor beta chains from one sample in a study of shared clonotypes between healthy human individuals. Here immunoSEQ multiplex PCR was the method, and the copy in TCRdb shows in-frame clones only, minus some. The table has approximately 320,000 clones, around 86% seen once. What was sequenced was memory CD8+ T cells sorted from blood. These receptors were taken from a man between 18 and 35 years old in good health. The CDR3 runs from the conserved cysteine through the conserved F or W. A D gene is named only where the DNA matches it firmly. Clone size is shown for a subset of rows, as once, few, many or a class of expanded clone.

D gene: .
J gene: TRBJ2-7
clone size: .
V gene: TRBV4-1
CDR3 length: 15
CDR3 DNA: TGCGCCAGCAAAGCACACCGGACAGCGAACTACGAGCAGTACTTC
CDR3 protein: CASKAHRTANYEQYF

D gene: .
J gene: TRBJ1-2
clone size: few
V gene: TRBV13
CDR3 length: 13
CDR3 DNA: TGTGCCAGCAGATGGAGGGGGGTCGATGGCTACACCTTC
CDR3 protein: CASRWRGVDGYTF

D gene: TRBD2
J gene: TRBJ2-1
clone size: .
V gene: TRBV7-9
CDR3 length: 16
CDR3 DNA: TGTGCCAGCAGTTGGACTAGCGGATTTACCTACAATGAGCAGTTCTTC
CDR3 protein: CASSWTSGFTYNEQFF

D gene: TRBD1
J gene: TRBJ2-7
clone size: .
V gene: TRBV28
CDR3 length: 15
CDR3 DNA: TGTGCCAGCAGTTTCCGGGACAGGGGATTCTACGAGCAGTACTTC
CDR3 protein: CASSFRDRGFYEQYF

D gene: .
J gene: TRBJ2-7
clone size: .
V gene: TRBV5-6
CDR3 length: 13
CDR3 DNA: TGTGCCAGCACCCTAAGCACCGGGCACGAGCAGTACTTC
CDR3 protein: CASTLSTGHEQYF

D gene: .
J gene: TRBJ2-3
clone size: .
V gene: TRBV29-1
CDR3 length: 14
CDR3 DNA: TGCAGCGCTGGCAGGGGGGAAGTTACAGATACGCAGTATTTT
CDR3 protein: CSAGRGEVTDTQYF

D gene: .
J gene: TRBJ1-3
clone size: .
V gene: TRBV9
CDR3 length: 10
CDR3 DNA: TGTGCCAGCTCTGGAAACACCATATATTTT
CDR3 protein: CASSGNTIYF

D gene: TRBD1
J gene: TRBJ1-2
clone size: .
V gene: TRBV6-1
CDR3 length: 12
CDR3 DNA: TGTGCCAGCAGTACGGGACAGCATGGCTACACCTTC
CDR3 protein: CASSTGQHGYTF

D gene: .
J gene: TRBJ2-3
clone size: .
V gene: TRBV5-1
CDR3 length: 14
CDR3 DNA: TGCGCCAGCAGCTTAGAACTAGCAAGGGATACGCAGTATTTT
CDR3 protein: CASSLELARDTQYF

D gene: .
J gene: TRBJ1-1
clone size: .
V gene: TRBV7-2
CDR3 length: 20
CDR3 DNA: TGTGCCAGCAGCTTAGCGCACCCCGTCGGTACCGGCCATTCAACGGCCGAAGCTTTCTTT
CDR3 protein: CASSLAHPVGTGHSTAEAFF

D gene: .
J gene: TRBJ2-1
clone size: .
V gene: TRBV15
CDR3 length: 16
CDR3 DNA: TGTGCCACCAGCAGGGGAGATCTGACATTTTACAATGAGCAGTTCTTC
CDR3 protein: CATSRGDLTFYNEQFF

D gene: .
J gene: TRBJ2-5
clone size: .
V gene: TRBV28
CDR3 length: 13
CDR3 DNA: TGTGCCAGCAGTCCTGGGACTCTAGAGACCCAGTACTTC
CDR3 protein: CASSPGTLETQYF

D gene: .
J gene: TRBJ2-6
clone size: .
V gene: TRBV27
CDR3 length: 13
CDR3 DNA: TGTGCCAGCAGTTGGTCTGGGGCCAACGTCCTGACTTTC
CDR3 protein: CASSWSGANVLTF

D gene: TRBD1
J gene: TRBJ2-3
clone size: .
V gene: TRBV4-1
CDR3 length: 18
CDR3 DNA: TGCGCCAGCAGCCAAGTCCTTACCCGGGACAGGGTAGCAGATACGCAGTATTTT
CDR3 protein: CASSQVLTRDRVADTQYF

D gene: .
J gene: TRBJ1-3
clone size: .
V gene: TRBV6-1
CDR3 length: 15
CDR3 DNA: TGTGCCAGCAGTCTCCGACCTACTCATGGAAACACCATATATTTT
CDR3 protein: CASSLRPTHGNTIYF

D gene: .
J gene: TRBJ1-5
clone size: many
V gene: TRBV5-8
CDR3 length: 15
CDR3 DNA: TGTGCCAGCAGCTTGCAAGGGTATAGCAATCAGCCCCAGCATTTT
CDR3 protein: CASSLQGYSNQPQHF

D gene: .
J gene: TRBJ1-1
clone size: once
V gene: TRBV2
CDR3 length: 13
CDR3 DNA: TGTGCCAGCAGCATTGACCCTGGGTTCGGAGCTTTCTTT
CDR3 protein: CASSIDPGFGAFF

D gene: TRBD2
J gene: TRBJ2-7
clone size: .
V gene: TRBV7-9
CDR3 length: 17
CDR3 DNA: TGTGCCAGCAGCCCCGGGACTAGCGGGAGTGGGGCGGACGAGCAGTACTTC
CDR3 protein: CASSPGTSGSGADEQYF

D gene: .
J gene: TRBJ1-2
clone size: .
V gene: TRBV2
CDR3 length: 15
CDR3 DNA: TGTGCCAGCGACTTATCTCACACTTCTAACTATGGCTACACCTTC
CDR3 protein: CASDLSHTSNYGYTF

D gene: .
J gene: TRBJ1-4
clone size: .
V gene: TRBV7-9
CDR3 length: 15
CDR3 DNA: TGTGCCAGCAGCTTAGATGGGGGGTATGAGGAAAAACTGTTTTTT
CDR3 protein: CASSLDGGYEEKLFF

D gene: .
J gene: TRBJ1-3
clone size: .
V gene: TRBV28
CDR3 length: 17
CDR3 DNA: TGTGCCAGCAGTTCCCTCGGGGCTGTCATTACTGGAAACACCATATATTTT
CDR3 protein: CASSSLGAVITGNTIYF

D gene: .
J gene: TRBJ2-1
clone size: .
V gene: TRBV10-3
CDR3 length: 12
CDR3 DNA: TGTGCCATCAGTGAAGGCGGGAATGAGCAGTTCTTC
CDR3 protein: CAISEGGNEQFF

D gene: TRBD1
J gene: TRBJ2-7
clone size: .
V gene: TRBV11-2
CDR3 length: 14
CDR3 DNA: TGTGCCAGCAGCTTAGGGACAGGCACCTACGAGCAGTACTTC
CDR3 protein: CASSLGTGTYEQYF

D gene: .
J gene: TRBJ2-3
clone size: .
V gene: TRBV6-6
CDR3 length: 11
CDR3 DNA: TGTGCCGTCGTTGCACTAGATACGCAGTATTTT
CDR3 protein: CAVVALDTQYF

D gene: .
J gene: TRBJ2-3
clone size: .
V gene: TRBV4-1
CDR3 length: 17
CDR3 DNA: TGCGCCAGCAGCCCCCGCGATAGCGGAGGGGTAACAGATACGCAGTATTTT
CDR3 protein: CASSPRDSGGVTDTQYF

D gene: .
J gene: TRBJ2-7
clone size: .
V gene: TRBV7-9
CDR3 length: 11
CDR3 DNA: TGTGCCAGCAGCGCCTCGGACGAGCAGTACTTC
CDR3 protein: CASSASDEQYF

D gene: .
J gene: TRBJ1-4
clone size: .
V gene: TRBV7-8
CDR3 length: 13
CDR3 DNA: TGTGCCAGCAGCTTAGATCCTAATGAAAAACTGTTTTTT
CDR3 protein: CASSLDPNEKLFF

D gene: .
J gene: TRBJ2-1
clone size: .
V gene: TRBV18
CDR3 length: 15
CDR3 DNA: TGTGCCAGCTCACCGAAAGCGATCTCCTACAATGAGCAGTTCTTC
CDR3 protein: CASSPKAISYNEQFF

D gene: .
J gene: TRBJ2-3
clone size: .
V gene: TRBV6-1
CDR3 length: 16
CDR3 DNA: TGTGCCAGCAGTGAACGGGAGGACAGGTTCACAGATACGCAGTATTTT
CDR3 protein: CASSEREDRFTDTQYF

D gene: .
J gene: TRBJ2-3
clone size: .
V gene: TRBV4-1
CDR3 length: 16
CDR3 DNA: TGCGCCAGCAGCCCTAACAGGGAAACTAGCACAGATACGCAGTATTTT
CDR3 protein: CASSPNRETSTDTQYF

D gene: .
J gene: TRBJ2-7
clone size: .
V gene: TRBV6-1
CDR3 length: 14
CDR3 DNA: TGTGCCGCCAGTCATGGGATGACCTCCTACGAGCAGTACTTC
CDR3 protein: CAASHGMTSYEQYF

D gene: .
J gene: TRBJ2-7
clone size: .
V gene: TRBV10-3
CDR3 length: 14
CDR3 DNA: TGTGCCATCATGGAGGGGAGCAGCTCCTACGAGCAGTACTTC
CDR3 protein: CAIMEGSSSYEQYF

D gene: .
J gene: TRBJ1-4
clone size: .
V gene: TRBV28
CDR3 length: 13
CDR3 DNA: TGTGCCAGCAGTTTAGCTGGGCAAGGAAAACTGTTTTTT
CDR3 protein: CASSLAGQGKLFF

D gene: .
J gene: TRBJ1-2
clone size: once
V gene: TRBV7-9
CDR3 length: 16
CDR3 DNA: TGTGCCAGCAGTCCAGACTACGGGGGCTCTAACTATGGCTACACCTTC
CDR3 protein: CASSPDYGGSNYGYTF

D gene: TRBD1
J gene: TRBJ1-2
clone size: few
V gene: TRBV6-1
CDR3 length: 13
CDR3 DNA: TGTGCCAGCAGTCCTCAGGGGGCGAATGGCTACACCTTC
CDR3 protein: CASSPQGANGYTF

D gene: TRBD1
J gene: TRBJ2-7
clone size: .
V gene: TRBV30
CDR3 length: 11
CDR3 DNA: TGTGCCTGGAGCTTGACAGGGGAGGAGTACTTC
CDR3 protein: CAWSLTGEEYF

D gene: .
J gene: TRBJ2-2
clone size: .
V gene: TRBV28
CDR3 length: 18
CDR3 DNA: TGTGCCAGCAGTTTATGGACCCGCCTCCGGCAGTACACCGGGGAGCTGTTTTTT
CDR3 protein: CASSLWTRLRQYTGELFF

D gene: TRBD1
J gene: TRBJ1-5
clone size: once
V gene: TRBV28
CDR3 length: 16
CDR3 DNA: TGTGCCAGCAGGGATCCTGGGACAGGATTCAATCAGCCCCAGCATTTT
CDR3 protein: CASRDPGTGFNQPQHF

D gene: TRBD2
J gene: TRBJ2-2
clone size: .
V gene: TRBV27
CDR3 length: 16
CDR3 DNA: TGTGCCAGCAGTTTAATAGCGGGGGCGAACACCGGGGAGCTGTTTTTT
CDR3 protein: CASSLIAGANTGELFF

D gene: TRBD1
J gene: TRBJ1-1
clone size: .
V gene: TRBV5-1
CDR3 length: 16
CDR3 DNA: TGCGCCAGCAGCTCCGACCGGGACAGGGGTTTCACTGAAGCTTTCTTT
CDR3 protein: CASSSDRDRGFTEAFF

D gene: TRBD2
J gene: TRBJ2-5
clone size: .
V gene: TRBV5-1
CDR3 length: 16
CDR3 DNA: TGCGCCAGCAGCTCCTCGACTAGCGGGAGATTCGAGACCCAGTACTTC
CDR3 protein: CASSSSTSGRFETQYF

D gene: TRBD1
J gene: TRBJ2-1
clone size: .
V gene: TRBV13
CDR3 length: 16
CDR3 DNA: TGTGCCAGCAGCCTCTCGCGGACAGGTGCGTACAATGAGCAGTTCTTC
CDR3 protein: CASSLSRTGAYNEQFF

D gene: .
J gene: TRBJ2-5
clone size: .
V gene: TRBV5-6
CDR3 length: 14
CDR3 DNA: TGTGCCAGCAGCCCCGCGACAGCCCAAGAGACCCAGTACTTC
CDR3 protein: CASSPATAQETQYF

D gene: .
J gene: TRBJ1-4
clone size: .
V gene: TRBV4-1
CDR3 length: 17
CDR3 DNA: TGCGCCAGCAGCCAATTGAGTTGGCAGCCGGGTGGGGAAAAACTGTTTTTT
CDR3 protein: CASSQLSWQPGGEKLFF

D gene: .
J gene: TRBJ1-2
clone size: .
V gene: TRBV2
CDR3 length: 12
CDR3 DNA: TGTGCCAGCAGTGAAGTTGTGGTTGGCTACACCTTC
CDR3 protein: CASSEVVVGYTF

D gene: TRBD2
J gene: TRBJ2-3
clone size: .
V gene: TRBV27
CDR3 length: 15
CDR3 DNA: TGTGCCAGCAGTTTGGGGACTAGCGGGGCAGATACGCAGTATTTT
CDR3 protein: CASSLGTSGADTQYF

D gene: TRBD2
J gene: TRBJ2-5
clone size: .
V gene: TRBV27
CDR3 length: 19
CDR3 DNA: TGTGCCAGCAGCCGGACCACCCTAGGTTTTGAGCGGGAGGGGGAGACCCAGTACTTC
CDR3 protein: CASSRTTLGFEREGETQYF

D gene: .
J gene: TRBJ2-2
clone size: .
V gene: TRBV13
CDR3 length: 13
CDR3 DNA: TGTGCCAGCAGCGTATACGTCGCCGGGGAGCTGTTTTTT
CDR3 protein: CASSVYVAGELFF

D gene: .
J gene: TRBJ2-7
clone size: .
V gene: TRBV7-2
CDR3 length: 15
CDR3 DNA: TGTGCCAGCAGCTACCTTAGCGGACCATCCTACGAGCAGTACTTC
CDR3 protein: CASSYLSGPSYEQYF

D gene: TRBD1
J gene: TRBJ2-5
clone size: .
V gene: TRBV4-1
CDR3 length: 16
CDR3 DNA: TGCGCCAGCAGCCAACAAGCCGGGACAGCAAAAGAGACCCAGTACTTC
CDR3 protein: CASSQQAGTAKETQYF

D gene: .
J gene: TRBJ2-1
clone size: .
V gene: TRBV4-1
CDR3 length: 16
CDR3 DNA: TGCGCCAGCAGCCACCGCCTCCGGGACCCTTACAATGAGCAGTTCTTC
CDR3 protein: CASSHRLRDPYNEQFF

D gene: .
J gene: TRBJ2-1
clone size: .
V gene: TRBV4-1
CDR3 length: 14
CDR3 DNA: TGCGCCAGCAGCCAAGTTTTCAAGGGTTGGGAGCAGTTCTTC
CDR3 protein: CASSQVFKGWEQFF

D gene: TRBD2
J gene: TRBJ2-2
clone size: .
V gene: TRBV9
CDR3 length: 18
CDR3 DNA: TGTGCCAGCAGCCTCGCCCAATTCAGCGGGACGGACACCGGGGAGCTGTTTTTT
CDR3 protein: CASSLAQFSGTDTGELFF

D gene: TRBD1
J gene: TRBJ2-7
clone size: .
V gene: TRBV7-3
CDR3 length: 15
CDR3 DNA: TGTGCCAGCAGCTTGACCGGACAGGGGGCCTACGAGCAGTACTTC
CDR3 protein: CASSLTGQGAYEQYF

D gene: .
J gene: TRBJ2-7
clone size: .
V gene: TRBV10-3
CDR3 length: 16
CDR3 DNA: TGTGCCATCAGTGAGACAAGAACAGCCGAATCCTACGAGCAGTACTTC
CDR3 protein: CAISETRTAESYEQYF

D gene: .
J gene: TRBJ2-4
clone size: .
V gene: TRBV5-8
CDR3 length: 11
CDR3 DNA: TGTGCCAGCAGCTTGTTTGGCATTCAGTACTTC
CDR3 protein: CASSLFGIQYF

D gene: TRBD2
J gene: TRBJ2-1
clone size: few
V gene: TRBV7-6
CDR3 length: 16
CDR3 DNA: TGTGCCAGCAGCTATTTAGCGGGAGAGGGCGTAAATGAGCAGTTCTTC
CDR3 protein: CASSYLAGEGVNEQFF

D gene: TRBD1
J gene: TRBJ2-5
clone size: .
V gene: TRBV7-9
CDR3 length: 14
CDR3 DNA: TGTGCCAGCAGCTTAGCTACAGGGGGGGAGACCCAGTACTTC
CDR3 protein: CASSLATGGETQYF